The clone carrying this T cell receptor (beta chain) was seen once. The length of the CDR3 is 14 residues. With 1 base removed from V and 6 bases from J, the gap between germline ends came to 12 bases. Per germline, CDR1 SGHAT and CDR2 FQNNGV. Random-hexamer reverse transcription was applied to roughly 0.5 to 1 ug RNA. It was immunoSEQ multiplex PCR that amplified TCR beta CDR3 across 54 Vbeta and 13 Jbeta. TCRdb reprocessed the immunoSEQ multiplex PCR reads via MiXCR and lists one record per CDR3 protein. This sample yields approximately 70,000 distinct CDR3 sequences, of which approximately 94% are seen a single time; about 0.6% belongs to the top ten. This entry comes from a study of CD8 T cells in Susac syndrome. Sequencing of TCR beta was performed on blood CD8+ and CD4+ T cells. Included as multiple sclerosis controls were treatment-naive patients who had stable or active relapsing-remitting disease. In contrast to the negatively isolated CD8+ and CD4+ T cells, TEMRA cells were FACS-enriched.

The sequencing sample was made of CD8+ T cells from PBMCs. The chain links TRBV11-2 to TRBJ1-2; no definite D call. The TCR was taken from a human donor with multiple sclerosis. DNA of the CDR3: TGTGCCAGCAGCTTAGGACCCTCAGCTCATGGCTACACCTTC. Protein sequence: CASSLGPSAHGYTF. Combining the CDR3 with reference TRBV11-2 and TRBJ1-2 gives the whole variable domain EAGVAQSPRYKIIEKRQSVAFWCNPISGHATLYWYQQILGQGPKLLIQFQNNGVVDDSQLPKDRFSAERLKGVDSTLKIQPAKLEDSAVYLCASSLGPSAHGYTFGSGTRLTVV.